A selection of T cell receptor beta chains follows, all from one sample in a study of naive CD8 T cells in extremely preterm neonates. Sequencing used immunoSEQ multiplex PCR; TCRdb keeps in-frame clones, though not all of them. Altogether about 23,000 clones are present, 70% to 90% being singletons, with the ten largest covering about 0.85%. The sequenced sample consisted of naive CD8+ T cells from cord blood. These receptors were obtained from a boy who was born preterm. Each CDR3 is given with its conserved first and last residue. The D gene is left open where the match is weak. Rows may omit the clone size; those that give it use once, few, many or a size class.

len,j_gene,v_gene,abundance,d_gene,CDR3nt,CDR3aa
15,TRBJ2-3,TRBV5-1,.,TRBD1,TGCGCCAGCAGAGCGGACAGGTCTAGCACAGATACGCAGTATTTT,CASRADRSSTDTQYF
14,TRBJ2-1,TRBV14,.,.,TGTGCCAGCAGCCAAGATGGACTATACAATGAGCAGTTCTTC,CASSQDGLYNEQFF
13,TRBJ1-1,TRBV6-5,few,.,TGTGCCAGCAGTTACAGGGTGAACACTGAAGCTTTCTTT,CASSYRVNTEAFF
15,TRBJ1-6,TRBV27,.,TRBD1,TGTGCCAGCAGTCCCTACACAGGGGAGCAGTCACCCCTCCACTTT,CASSPYTGEQSPLHF
18,TRBJ2-1,TRBV7-9,.,TRBD2,TGTGCCAGCAGCCCCTCTAGCGGGGCCCTTAGCTCCTACAATGAGCAGTTCTTC,CASSPSSGALSSYNEQFF
12,TRBJ2-1,TRBV6-7,.,.,TGTGCCAGCAGTTACTCGGGAAATGAGCAGTTCTTC,CASSYSGNEQFF
12,TRBJ2-3,TRBV30,.,.,TGTGCCTGGACAGGATGGCCAGATACGCAGTATTTT,CAWTGWPDTQYF
14,TRBJ2-7,TRBV9,once,TRBD2,TGTGCCAGCAGCGCCGGGACTAGCGCCTACGAGCAGTACTTC,CASSAGTSAYEQYF
11,TRBJ1-2,TRBV5-6,.,.,TGTGCCAGCAGTACAGGGTATGGCTACACCTTC,CASSTGYGYTF
13,TRBJ2-3,TRBV9,.,.,TGTGCCAGCAGCGTAGATAGGACAGATACGCAGTATTTT,CASSVDRTDTQYF
12,TRBJ2-7,TRBV7-9,.,.,TGTGCCAGCAGCTTAGACTACCACGAGCAGTACTTC,CASSLDYHEQYF
12,TRBJ2-1,TRBV7-9,.,.,TGTGCCAGCAGCCCGGACTGGAATGAGCAGTTCTTC,CASSPDWNEQFF
14,TRBJ1-5,TRBV7-2,.,.,TGTGCCAGCAGCTTAGACAGTAGCAATCAGCCCCAGCATTTT,CASSLDSSNQPQHF
12,TRBJ2-7,TRBV11-2,.,.,TGTGCCAGCAGCTTAGGGTCCTACGAGCAGTACTTC,CASSLGSYEQYF
12,TRBJ2-1,TRBV6-6,.,.,TGTGCCAGCAGTTACAAGGCCTATGAGCAGTTCTTC,CASSYKAYEQFF
15,TRBJ1-2,TRBV4-3,.,.,TGCGCCAGCAGCCAAGTAATGAAATGGATCTATGGCTACACCTTC,CASSQVMKWIYGYTF
15,TRBJ2-7,TRBV5-1,once,TRBD1,TGCGCCAGCAGTCTGACAGGGATCAGCTCCTACGAGCAGTACTTC,CASSLTGISSYEQYF
14,TRBJ2-1,TRBV19,.,.,TGTGCCAGTAGTATTGGCAGCTCCTACAATGAGCAGTTCTTC,CASSIGSSYNEQFF
13,TRBJ1-5,TRBV21-1,.,.,TGTGCCAGCAGCAAAGGGGGCAATCAGCCCCAGCATTTT,CASSKGGNQPQHF
13,TRBJ1-2,TRBV28,once,.,TGTGCCAGCAGTTGGACAAATAACTATGGCTACACCTTC,CASSWTNNYGYTF
12,TRBJ2-3,TRBV5-1,.,.,TGCGCCAGCAGCCCCATTGGAGATACGCAGTATTTT,CASSPIGDTQYF
11,TRBJ1-1,TRBV12-5,.,.,TGTGCTAGTGGTTTGAACACTGAAGCTTTCTTT,CASGLNTEAFF
13,TRBJ2-5,TRBV18,.,TRBD1,TGTGCCAGCTCACCGGGGACAGAAGAGACCCAGTACTTC,CASSPGTEETQYF
12,TRBJ1-1,TRBV13,.,.,TGTGCCAGCAGCTTATTTAGGGCAGAAGCTTTCTTT,CASSLFRAEAFF
16,TRBJ2-3,TRBV2,.,TRBD2,TGTGCCAGCAGCGACCTACTAGCGGGGTTCACAGATACGCAGTATTTT,CASSDLLAGFTDTQYF
16,TRBJ2-3,TRBV6-6,.,.,TGTGCCAGCGGTCTCTACGGGGGGCGCTTCACAGATACGCAGTATTTT,CASGLYGGRFTDTQYF
14,TRBJ2-7,TRBV6-1,.,.,TGTGCCAGCAGTGAACTAGCCCCGCCCGACGAGCAGTACTTC,CASSELAPPDEQYF
14,TRBJ2-1,TRBV9,.,TRBD2,TGTGCCAGCAGCACTAGCGGGGGGAACAATGAGCAGTTCTTC,CASSTSGGNNEQFF
12,TRBJ2-7,TRBV5-8,.,.,TGTGCCAGCAGCTGGGACAACTACGAGCAGTACTTC,CASSWDNYEQYF
14,TRBJ2-1,TRBV7-8,.,.,TGTGCCAGCAGCTTAGAGCGGGCCTACAATGAGCAGTTCTTC,CASSLERAYNEQFF
14,TRBJ1-3,TRBV27,once,TRBD1,TGTGCCAGCAGGTCGACAGGGGTAGGAAACACCATATATTTT,CASRSTGVGNTIYF
11,TRBJ2-7,TRBV20-1,.,.,TGCAGTGCTAGAGACAGTTACGAGCAGTACTTC,CSARDSYEQYF
14,TRBJ2-3,TRBV27,.,TRBD2,TGTGCCAGCAGTTTATCTACTTTAGCGGGGTGGCAGTATTTT,CASSLSTLAGWQYF
14,TRBJ2-3,TRBV7-6,.,TRBD2,TGTGCCAGCAGCTGGACTAGCGGCACAGATACGCAGTATTTT,CASSWTSGTDTQYF
14,TRBJ2-2,TRBV11-2,.,TRBD2,TGTGCCAGCAGCGGACTAGCGAACACCGGGGAGCTGTTTTTT,CASSGLANTGELFF
15,TRBJ2-5,TRBV5-4,.,TRBD1,TGTGCCAGCAGCGAAGGGACAGGGGGACAAGAGACCCAGTACTTC,CASSEGTGGQETQYF
16,TRBJ2-7,TRBV11-2,.,.,TGTGCCAGCAGCCCAGTAGGGGCCGGGCCCTACTACGAGCAGTACTTC,CASSPVGAGPYYEQYF
11,TRBJ2-7,TRBV30,.,TRBD1,TGTGCCGGGACAGGGGGCTACGAGCAGTACTTC,CAGTGGYEQYF
17,TRBJ2-7,TRBV4-3,.,TRBD2,TGCGCCAGCAGCCTTGGGACTAGCGGGGGGGAAGCCTACGAGCAGTACTTC,CASSLGTSGGEAYEQYF
15,TRBJ2-3,TRBV11-2,.,TRBD1,TGTGCCAGCACCTACGATGGACAGGGCACAGATACGCAGTATTTT,CASTYDGQGTDTQYF
15,TRBJ2-2,TRBV9,.,TRBD1,TGTGCCAGCAGCGTAGGGACAGGGGGCACCGGGGAGCTGTTTTTT,CASSVGTGGTGELFF
13,TRBJ2-5,TRBV4-1,.,.,TGCGCCAGCAGCCAACCCAGGGAAGAGACCCAGTACTTC,CASSQPREETQYF
15,TRBJ2-1,TRBV9,.,TRBD2,TGTGCCAGCAGCGGGACTAGCGGGGGGTACAATGAGCAGTTCTTC,CASSGTSGGYNEQFF
13,TRBJ1-3,TRBV6-5,.,.,TGTGCCAGCAGTTACACGGATGGAAACACCATATATTTT,CASSYTDGNTIYF
15,TRBJ2-1,TRBV7-9,.,TRBD1,TGTGCCAGCAGCTTCGGACAGGGGGGGAAGAATGAGCAGTTCTTC,CASSFGQGGKNEQFF
14,TRBJ1-2,TRBV9,.,TRBD1,TGTGCCAGCAGCCAAACGACAGGGATAAGCGGCTACACCTTC,CASSQTTGISGYTF